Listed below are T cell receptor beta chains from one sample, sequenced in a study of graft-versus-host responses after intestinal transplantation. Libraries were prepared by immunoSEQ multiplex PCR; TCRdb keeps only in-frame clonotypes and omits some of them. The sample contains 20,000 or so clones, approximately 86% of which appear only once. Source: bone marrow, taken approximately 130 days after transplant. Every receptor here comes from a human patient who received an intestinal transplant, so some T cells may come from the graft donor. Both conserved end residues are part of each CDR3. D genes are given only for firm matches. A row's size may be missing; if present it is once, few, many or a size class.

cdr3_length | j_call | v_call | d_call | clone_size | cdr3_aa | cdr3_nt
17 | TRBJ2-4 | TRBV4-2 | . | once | CASSQDRAALAKNIQYF | TGTGCCAGCAGCCAAGATCGGGCGGCCTTAGCCAAAAACATTCAGTACTTC
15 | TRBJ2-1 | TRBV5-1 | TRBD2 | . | CASSLQGLAYNEQFF | TGCGCCAGCAGCTTACAGGGACTAGCGTACAATGAGCAGTTCTTC
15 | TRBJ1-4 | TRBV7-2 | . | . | CASSPRSTTNEKLFF | TGTGCCAGCAGCCCTCGAAGCACGACTAATGAAAAACTGTTTTTT
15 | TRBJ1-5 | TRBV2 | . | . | CASSERRGGYQPQHF | TGTGCCAGCAGTGAACGGCGGGGAGGGTACCAGCCCCAGCATTTT
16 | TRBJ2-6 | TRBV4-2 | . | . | CASSQDVSSGANVLTF | TGTGCCAGCAGCCAAGATGTAAGCTCTGGGGCCAACGTCCTGACTTTC
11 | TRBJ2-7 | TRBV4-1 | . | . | CASSQGTEQYF | TGCGCCAGCAGCCAAGGAACCGAGCAGTACTTC
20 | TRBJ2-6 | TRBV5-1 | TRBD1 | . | CASSLAHSPGQGAGANVLTF | TGCGCCAGCAGCTTGGCCCACTCTCCGGGACAGGGGGCTGGGGCCAACGTCCTGACTTTC
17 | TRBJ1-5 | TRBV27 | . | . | CASSLERAPLSNQPQHF | TGTGCCAGCAGTTTAGAGAGGGCTCCCCTTAGCAATCAGCCCCAGCATTTT
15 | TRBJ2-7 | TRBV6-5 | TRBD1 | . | CASSQPGQGTYEQHF | TGTGCCAGCAGCCAACCGGGACAGGGTACCTACGAGCAGCACTTC
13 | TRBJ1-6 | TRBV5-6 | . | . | CASSWAWESPLHF | TGTGCCAGCAGCTGGGCCTGGGAGTCACCCCTCCACTTT
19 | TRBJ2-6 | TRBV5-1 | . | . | CASSPGLGGHTSGANVLTF | TGCGCCAGCAGCCCGGGACTGGGCGGCCATACCTCTGGGGCCAACGTCCTGACTTTC
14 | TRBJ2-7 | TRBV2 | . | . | CASSQRLGVREQYF | TGTGCCAGCAGCCAGAGACTTGGGGTTAGGGAGCAGTACTTC
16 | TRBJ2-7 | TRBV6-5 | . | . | CASSYSLVDPAYEQYF | TGTGCCAGCAGTTACTCGCTTGTGGACCCAGCCTACGAGCAGTACTTC
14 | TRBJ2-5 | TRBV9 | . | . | CASSVVTGSETQYF | TGTGCCAGCAGCGTAGTGACGGGTTCAGAGACCCAGTACTTC
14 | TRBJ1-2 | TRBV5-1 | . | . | CASSSTTGNYGYTF | TGCGCCAGCAGCTCCACGACGGGGAACTATGGCTACACCTTC
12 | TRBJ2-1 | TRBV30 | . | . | CAWKVSYNEQFF | TGTGCCTGGAAGGTCTCCTACAATGAGCAGTTCTTC
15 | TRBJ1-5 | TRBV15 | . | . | CATSRDLGPRQPQHF | TGTGCCACCAGCAGAGATCTCGGGCCGCGGCAGCCCCAGCATTTT
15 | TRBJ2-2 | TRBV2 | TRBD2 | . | CASTLAGVYTGELFF | TGTGCCAGCACCCTAGCGGGAGTCTACACCGGGGAGCTGTTTTTT
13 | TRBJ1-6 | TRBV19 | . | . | CASSIDDYSPLHF | TGTGCCAGTAGTATAGATGACTATTCACCCCTCCACTTT
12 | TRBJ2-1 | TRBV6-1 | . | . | CASRNSNNEQFF | TGTGCCAGCAGGAATTCGAACAATGAGCAGTTCTTC
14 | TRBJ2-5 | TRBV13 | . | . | CASSLGLGGATQYF | TGTGCCAGCAGCTTAGGCCTCGGGGGCGCGACCCAGTACTTC
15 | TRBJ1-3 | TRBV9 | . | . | CASSVEGRPGNTIYF | TGTGCCAGCAGCGTAGAGGGCAGGCCCGGAAACACCATATATTTT
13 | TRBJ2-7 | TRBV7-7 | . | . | CASSLQGGYEQYF | TGTGCTAGCAGCTTACAGGGGGGGTACGAGCAGTACTTC
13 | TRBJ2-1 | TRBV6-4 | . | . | CASSASSVDEQFF | TGTGCCAGCAGTGCGTCTAGCGTGGATGAGCAGTTCTTC
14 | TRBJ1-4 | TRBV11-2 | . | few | CASSYRDGYEKLFF | TGTGCCAGCAGCTACCGCGACGGTTATGAAAAACTGTTTTTT
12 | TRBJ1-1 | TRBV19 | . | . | CAITSGNTEAFF | TGTGCCATCACATCGGGGAACACTGAAGCTTTCTTT
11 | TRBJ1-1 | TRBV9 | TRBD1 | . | CASSDPGQAFF | TGTGCCAGCAGCGACCCGGGACAGGCTTTCTTT
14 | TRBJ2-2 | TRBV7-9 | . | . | CASRRGTNTGELFF | TGTGCCAGCAGACGGGGGACGAACACCGGGGAGCTGTTTTTT
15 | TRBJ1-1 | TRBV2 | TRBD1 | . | CASRRDRGTPQEAFF | TGTGCCAGCAGGCGGGACAGGGGGACTCCCCAGGAAGCTTTCTTT
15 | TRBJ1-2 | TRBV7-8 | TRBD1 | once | CASSSPGQDNYGYTF | TGTGCCAGCAGCTCGCCGGGACAGGATAACTATGGCTACACCTTC
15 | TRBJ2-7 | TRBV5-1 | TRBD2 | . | CASSLGSGRSYEQYF | TGCGCCAGCAGCTTGGGGAGCGGGAGGAGTTACGAGCAGTACTTC
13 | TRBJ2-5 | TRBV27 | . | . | CASSLEVGETQYF | TGTGCCAGCAGCCTGGAGGTGGGGGAGACCCAGTACTTC
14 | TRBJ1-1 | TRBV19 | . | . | CASSIGQITTEAFF | TGTGCCAGTAGTATAGGTCAGATAACCACTGAAGCTTTCTTT
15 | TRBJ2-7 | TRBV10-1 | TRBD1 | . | CASSEMGQGFYEQYF | TGCGCCAGCAGTGAAATGGGACAGGGATTCTACGAGCAGTACTTC
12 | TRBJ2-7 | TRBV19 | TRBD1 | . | CASSTGGYEQYF | TGTGCCAGTAGTACAGGGGGCTACGAGCAGTACTTC
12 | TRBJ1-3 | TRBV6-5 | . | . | CASGFSGNTIYF | TGTGCCAGCGGGTTTTCTGGAAACACCATATATTTT
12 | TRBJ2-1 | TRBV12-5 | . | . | CASGLAGNEQFF | TGTGCTAGTGGTTTGGCCGGGAATGAGCAGTTCTTC
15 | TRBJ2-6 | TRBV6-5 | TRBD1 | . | CASSPTGLGANVLTF | TGTGCCAGCAGCCCGACAGGGTTAGGGGCCAACGTCCTGACTTTC
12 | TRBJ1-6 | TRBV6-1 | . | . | CASSELNSPLHF | TGTGCCAGCAGTGAACTTAATTCACCCCTCCACTTT
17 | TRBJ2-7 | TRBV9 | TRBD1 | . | CASSVSAYGTGAYEQYF | TGTGCCAGCAGCGTATCAGCCTACGGGACAGGGGCCTACGAGCAGTACTTC
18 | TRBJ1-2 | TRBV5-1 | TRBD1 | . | CASSPPGTGGGSDYGYTF | TGCGCCAGCAGCCCTCCCGGGACAGGGGGGGGATCGGACTATGGCTACACCTTC
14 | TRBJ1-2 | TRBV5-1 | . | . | CASSSETGWGGYTF | TGCGCCAGCAGCTCGGAAACAGGATGGGGTGGCTACACCTTC
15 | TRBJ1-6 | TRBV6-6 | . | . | CASTKEGLRNSPLHF | TGTGCCAGCACTAAAGAAGGCCTTCGTAATTCACCCCTCCACTTT
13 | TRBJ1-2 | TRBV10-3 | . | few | CAILAIGGDGYTF | TGTGCCATCTTAGCTATTGGAGGGGATGGCTACACCTTC
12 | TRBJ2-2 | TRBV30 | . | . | CAWRRGTGELFF | TGTGCCTGGAGGCGTGGAACCGGGGAGCTGTTTTTT
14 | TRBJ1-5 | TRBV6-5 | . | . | CASSYERKSQPQHF | TGTGCCAGCAGTTACGAACGGAAATCTCAGCCCCAGCATTTT
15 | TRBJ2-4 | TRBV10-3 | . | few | CAISESRERVNIQYF | TGTGCCATCAGTGAGTCCCGGGAGCGCGTGAACATTCAGTACTTC